These T cell receptor beta chains were read from a single sample in a study of T-cell memory formation after mild COVID-19. TCRdb reanalysed the 5' RACE reads using MiXCR and keeps one entry per CDR3 protein. The sample lists around 80,000 distinct CDR3 sequences, around 14% occurring once. Source material: PBMCs or a T cell subset sorted from them (not recorded which). The receptors were sampled from an adult woman who had mild COVID-19 (a few samples of this study predate the infection). Cell type and time point are not known. The CDR3 runs from the conserved cysteine through the conserved F or W. Expanded clones get a size class; other rows say once, few or many, or leave the size out.

CDR3 protein	V gene	clone size	J gene
CASGLAGVGNEQFF	TRBV5-1	-	TRBJ2-1
CASSIDIFNEQFF	TRBV5-5	few	TRBJ2-1
CASSFGQGANEQFF	TRBV27	few	TRBJ2-1
CASSPGQALYNEQFF	TRBV5-1	-	TRBJ2-1
CASSQDRAEWGNTIYF	TRBV4-1	-	TRBJ1-3
CASSLGASENLHF	TRBV13	few	TRBJ1-5
CASRLAGSSYNEQFF	TRBV11-2	-	TRBJ2-1
CASSHALAGVYEQYF	TRBV4-3	-	TRBJ2-7
CASSETATEAFF	TRBV10-2	many	TRBJ1-1
CASSYYPSDDYGYTF	TRBV6-5	-	TRBJ1-2
CASSVRDRGGNEQFF	TRBV12-3/TRBV12-4	many	TRBJ2-1
CASSFFGTEETQYF	TRBV7-6	few	TRBJ2-5
CASRPGTSGGGYEQFF	TRBV6-1	-	TRBJ2-1
CSVEDLLAGDTDTQYF	TRBV29-1	-	TRBJ2-3
CASSQLAANYEQYF	TRBV4-3	-	TRBJ2-7
CASSRTSGKTYEQYF	TRBV4-2	few	TRBJ2-7
CSALGPRTYEQYF	TRBV20-1	many	TRBJ2-7
CASSTRDIQETQYF	TRBV7-3	-	TRBJ2-5
CASSLGRIEIQYF	TRBV12-3/TRBV12-4	-	TRBJ2-4
CATSREDTGQGNYWADTQYF	TRBV15	-	TRBJ2-3
CASSSHPYNEQFF	TRBV5-1	many	TRBJ2-1
CASSLVEAGTEACF	TRBV11-2	-	TRBJ1-1
CASSQGRQGPYEQYF	TRBV4-3	few	TRBJ2-7
CASSLGEFETQYF	TRBV7-6	-	TRBJ2-5
CAWRRIDSYNEQFF	TRBV30	-	TRBJ2-1
CASSQAGGASYNEQFF	TRBV7-9	few	TRBJ2-1
CSVDWTGQETQYF	TRBV29-1	-	TRBJ2-5
CSARDRGAWDSPLHF	TRBV20-1	few	TRBJ1-6
CATSEGRGYEQYF	TRBV24-1	many	TRBJ2-7
CASSQAQGYLGNTEAFF	TRBV4-1	few	TRBJ1-1
CATSRREMNTEAFF	TRBV15	few	TRBJ1-1
CASSALPLTDNYGYTF	TRBV7-9	many	TRBJ1-2
CSARDFTYNEQFF	TRBV20-1	-	TRBJ2-1
CASSHSQPGKLYGYTF	TRBV4-1	few	TRBJ1-2
CSAKTASYEQYF	TRBV20-1	-	TRBJ2-7
CATRPPSSYEQYF	TRBV19	few	TRBJ2-7
CASSHRDRAYNEQFF	TRBV7-9	few	TRBJ2-1
CSVWTGGSYEQYF	TRBV29-1	few	TRBJ2-7
CASSEIRTSPTDTQYF	TRBV25-1	few	TRBJ2-3
CASSQGGGQPLTGELFF	TRBV3-1	-	TRBJ2-2
CASSFEQGAYEAFF	TRBV27	-	TRBJ1-1
CATSGLAGEQFF	TRBV24-1	few	TRBJ2-1
CASSPGWGGDNEQFF	TRBV7-7	few	TRBJ2-1
CASSLFADTQYF	TRBV5-5	few	TRBJ2-3
CASSPRDRVVYEQYF	TRBV9	many	TRBJ2-7
CASSLLGQETQYF	TRBV7-9	-	TRBJ2-5
CAWEGLADQETQYF	TRBV30	few	TRBJ2-5
CASSLSLWDSSF	TRBV28	-	TRBJ1-2
CASSLGLAGTYEQFF	TRBV5-4	many	TRBJ2-1
CASSMDRGGYGYTF	TRBV6-5	-	TRBJ1-2